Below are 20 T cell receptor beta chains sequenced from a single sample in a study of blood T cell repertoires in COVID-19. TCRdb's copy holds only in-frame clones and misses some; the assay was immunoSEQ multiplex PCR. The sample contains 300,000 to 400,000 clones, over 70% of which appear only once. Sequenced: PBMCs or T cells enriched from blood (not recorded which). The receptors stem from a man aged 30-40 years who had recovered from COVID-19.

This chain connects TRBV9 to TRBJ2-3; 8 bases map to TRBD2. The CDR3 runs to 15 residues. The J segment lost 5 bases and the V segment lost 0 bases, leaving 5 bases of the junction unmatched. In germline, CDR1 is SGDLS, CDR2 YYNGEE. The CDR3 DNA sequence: TGTGCCAGCAGCGTAGCGGGGGGGCGGGGAGATACGCAGTATTTT. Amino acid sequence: CASSVAGGRGDTQYF.

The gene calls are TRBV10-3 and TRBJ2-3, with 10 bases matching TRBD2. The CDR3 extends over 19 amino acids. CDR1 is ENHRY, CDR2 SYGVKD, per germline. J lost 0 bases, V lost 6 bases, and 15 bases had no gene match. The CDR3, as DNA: TGTGCCATCAGCCTGGGGAGCGGGGGGGCCCTAGAGAGCACAGATACGCAGTATTTT. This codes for CAISLGSGGALESTDTQYF.

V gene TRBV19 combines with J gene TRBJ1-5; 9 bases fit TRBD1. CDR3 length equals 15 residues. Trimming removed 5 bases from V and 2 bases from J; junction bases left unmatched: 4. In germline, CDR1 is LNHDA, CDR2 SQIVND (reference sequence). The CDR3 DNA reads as TGTGCCAGTAGTTTCCGGGACAGGGGCAATCAGCCCCAGCATTTT. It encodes CASSFRDRGNQPQHF.

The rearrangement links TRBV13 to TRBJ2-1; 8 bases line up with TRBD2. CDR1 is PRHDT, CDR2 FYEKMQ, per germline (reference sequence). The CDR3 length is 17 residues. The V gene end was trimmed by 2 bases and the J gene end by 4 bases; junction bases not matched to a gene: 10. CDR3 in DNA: TGTGCCAGCAGCTTAAACTCGGGACTAGGGGGATACAATGAGCAGTTCTTC. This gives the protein CASSLNSGLGGYNEQFF.

The DNA of the CDR3 is TGTGCCTGGAGTTTCGGGGGGGCCCAAGAGACCCAGTACTTC. It is translated as CAWSFGGAQETQYF. The chain joins TRBV30 to TRBJ2-5; 8 nucleotides align to TRBD2. V dropped 2 bases and J dropped 1; count of bases not matched to a gene: 3. The CDR3 loop spans 14 amino acids. Germline V gives CDR1 GTSNPN, CDR2 SVGIG (reference sequence).

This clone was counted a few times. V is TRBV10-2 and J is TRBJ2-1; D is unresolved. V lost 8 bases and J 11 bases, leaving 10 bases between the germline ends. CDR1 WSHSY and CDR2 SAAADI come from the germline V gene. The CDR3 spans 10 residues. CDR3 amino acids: CASANEQQFF. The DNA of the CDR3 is TGCGCCAGCGCTAATGAGCAGCAGTTCTTC.

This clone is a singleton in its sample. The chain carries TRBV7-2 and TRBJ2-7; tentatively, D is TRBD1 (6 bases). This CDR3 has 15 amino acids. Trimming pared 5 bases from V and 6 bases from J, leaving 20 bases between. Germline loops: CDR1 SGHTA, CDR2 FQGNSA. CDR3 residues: CASSSPTGILVEQYF. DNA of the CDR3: TGTGCCAGCAGCAGTCCGACAGGTATCCTCGTCGAGCAGTACTTC.

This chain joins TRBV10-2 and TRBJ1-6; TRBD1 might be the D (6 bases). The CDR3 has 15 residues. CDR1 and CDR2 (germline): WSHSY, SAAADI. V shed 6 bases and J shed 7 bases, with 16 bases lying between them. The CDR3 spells CASRFLQGGNSPLHF. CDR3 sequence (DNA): TGCGCCAGCAGATTCCTACAGGGTGGGAATTCACCCCTCCACTTT.

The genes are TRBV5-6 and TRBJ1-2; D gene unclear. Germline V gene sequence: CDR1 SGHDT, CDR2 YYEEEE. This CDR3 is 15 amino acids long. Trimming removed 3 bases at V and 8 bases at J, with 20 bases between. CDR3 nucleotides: TGTGCCAGCAGCTGGGGAGGACGCACGCCATGGGGCTACACCTTC. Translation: CASSWGGRTPWGYTF.

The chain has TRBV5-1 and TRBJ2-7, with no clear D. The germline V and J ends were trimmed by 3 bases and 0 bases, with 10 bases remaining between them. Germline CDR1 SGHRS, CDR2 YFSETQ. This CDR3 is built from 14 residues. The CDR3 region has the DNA TGCGCCAGCAGCTCCCAGACACCCTCCTACGAGCAGTACTTC. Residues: CASSSQTPSYEQYF. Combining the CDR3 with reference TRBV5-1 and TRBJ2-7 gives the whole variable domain KAGVTQTPRYLIKTRGQQVTLSCSPISGHRSVSWYQQTPGQGLQFLFEYFSETQRNKGNFPGRFSGRQFSNSRSEMNVSTLELGDSALYLCASSSQTPSYEQYFGPGTRLTVT.

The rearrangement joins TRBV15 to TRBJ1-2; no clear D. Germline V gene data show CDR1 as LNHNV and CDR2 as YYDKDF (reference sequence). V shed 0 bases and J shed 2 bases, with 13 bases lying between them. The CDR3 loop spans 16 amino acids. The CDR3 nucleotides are TGTGCCACCAGCAGAGAAGGTTTAGGCAGGAACTATGGCTACACCTTC. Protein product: CATSREGLGRNYGYTF. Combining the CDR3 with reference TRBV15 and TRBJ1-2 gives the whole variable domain DAMVIQNPRYQVTQFGKPVTLSCSQTLNHNVMYWYQQKSSQAPKLLFHYYDKDFNNEADTPDNFQSRRPNTSFCFLDIRSPGLGDTAMYLCATSREGLGRNYGYTFGSGTRLTVV.

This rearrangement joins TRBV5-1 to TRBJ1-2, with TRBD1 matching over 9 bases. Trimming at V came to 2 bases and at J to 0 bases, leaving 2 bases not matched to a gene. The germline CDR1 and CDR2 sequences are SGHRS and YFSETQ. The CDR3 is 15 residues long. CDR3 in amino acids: CASSLRQGANYGYTF. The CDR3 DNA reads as TGCGCCAGCAGCTTAAGACAGGGGGCTAACTATGGCTACACCTTC.

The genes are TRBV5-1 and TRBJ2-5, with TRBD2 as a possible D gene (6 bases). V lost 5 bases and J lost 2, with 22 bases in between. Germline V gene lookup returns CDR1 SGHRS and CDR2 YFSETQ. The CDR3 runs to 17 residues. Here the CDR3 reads CASRPPRGRGDQETQYF. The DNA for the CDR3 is TGCGCCAGCAGACCCCCCCGTGGGCGGGGTGATCAAGAGACCCAGTACTTC.

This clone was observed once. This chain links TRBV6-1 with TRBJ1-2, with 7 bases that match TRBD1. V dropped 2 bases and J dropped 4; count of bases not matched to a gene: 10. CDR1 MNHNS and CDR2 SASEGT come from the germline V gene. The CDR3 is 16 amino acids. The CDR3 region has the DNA TGTGCCAGCAGTGAACCCACAGGGGCGCCATTCTATGGCTACACCTTC. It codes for CASSEPTGAPFYGYTF.

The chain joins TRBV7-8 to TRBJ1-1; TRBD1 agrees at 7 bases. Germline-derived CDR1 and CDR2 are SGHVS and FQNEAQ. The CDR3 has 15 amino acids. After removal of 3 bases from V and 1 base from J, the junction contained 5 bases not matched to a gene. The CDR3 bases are TGTGCCAGCAGCTTGGTTTGGACAGGGAACACTGAAGCTTTCTTT. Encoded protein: CASSLVWTGNTEAFF.

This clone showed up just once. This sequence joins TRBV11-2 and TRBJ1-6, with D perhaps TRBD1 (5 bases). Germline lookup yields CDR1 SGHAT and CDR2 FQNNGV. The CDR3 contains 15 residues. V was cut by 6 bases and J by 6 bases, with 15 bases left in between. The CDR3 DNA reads TGTGCCAGCAGAAAACCGGGGGGAGGTAATTCACCCCTCCACTTT. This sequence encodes CASRKPGGGNSPLHF.

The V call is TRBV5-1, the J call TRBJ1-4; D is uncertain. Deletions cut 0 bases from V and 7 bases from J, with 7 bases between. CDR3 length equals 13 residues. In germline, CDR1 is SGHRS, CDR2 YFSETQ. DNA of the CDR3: TGCGCCAGCAGCTTGGCGTCCCGTGAAAAACTGTTTTTT. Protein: CASSLASREKLFF.

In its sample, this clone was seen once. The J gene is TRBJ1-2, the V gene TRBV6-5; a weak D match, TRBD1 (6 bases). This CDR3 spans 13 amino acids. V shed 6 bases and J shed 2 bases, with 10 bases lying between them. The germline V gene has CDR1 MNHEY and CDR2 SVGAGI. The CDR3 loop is CASSRTVNYGYTF. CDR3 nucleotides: TGTGCCAGCAGCCGGACAGTCAACTATGGCTACACCTTC.

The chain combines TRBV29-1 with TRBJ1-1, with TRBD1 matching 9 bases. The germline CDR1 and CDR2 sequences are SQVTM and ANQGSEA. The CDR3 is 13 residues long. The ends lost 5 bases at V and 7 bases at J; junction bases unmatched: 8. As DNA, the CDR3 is TGCAGCGTTTCGGGACAGGGTGTGTATGAAGCTTTCTTT. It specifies CSVSGQGVYEAFF.

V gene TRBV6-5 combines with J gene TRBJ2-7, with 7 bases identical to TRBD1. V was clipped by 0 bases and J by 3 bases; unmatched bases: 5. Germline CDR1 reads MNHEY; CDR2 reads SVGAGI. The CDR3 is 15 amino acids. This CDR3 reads CASSYSGRGSYEQYF. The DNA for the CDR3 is TGTGCCAGCAGTTACTCGGGCAGGGGGAGCTACGAGCAGTACTTC.